The clone carrying this T cell receptor (beta chain) has ten or more counts. Its specificity is unknown. Exclusion covered patients with other autoimmune diseases or uncontrolled infections (as well as pregnancy or lactation). Orbital computed tomography, together with clinical symptoms, serum thyroxine, TRAb and thyroid ultrasound, was used for diagnosis. This CDR3 has 19 residues. Germline V gene data show CDR1 as SQVTM and CDR2 as ANQGSEA. J was trimmed by 6 bases and V by 5 bases; bases with no gene match: 20. The sample comes from a study of Graves' ophthalmopathy and Graves' hyperthyroidism. RNA transcripts provided the template for amplifying TCR beta CDR3 regions. Second-round multiplex PCR came after first-round RT-PCR with HTBI primers. TCRdb reanalysed the multiplex PCR reads using MiXCR and keeps one entry per CDR3 protein. The data contain about 370,000 distinct CDR3 sequences, 17% of them singletons.

The study's findings and limits: A majority of expanded thyroid clonotypes exceeding 0.001 frequency were likewise present in blood.

Sequences were obtained from peripheral blood. J is TRBJ2-7 and V is TRBV29-1; 15 bases map to TRBD2. The clonotype comes from an adult woman with stable Graves' hyperthyroidism. As DNA, the CDR3 is TGCAGCGTTCAATATATTTTCCCGGGACTAGCGGGAGGAGGGGGCGAGCAGTACTTC. It yields the protein CSVQYIFPGLAGGGGEQYF.